The 17 T cell receptor beta chains listed next were all sequenced from one sample in a study of fetal regulatory T cell absence and autoimmunity. Assay used: immunoSEQ multiplex PCR; TCRdb lists only in-frame clones, some missing. The data hold around 45,000 clones, with roughly 80% observed a single time. Sequenced input: cord blood. The receptors shown here come from a newborn boy with IPEX syndrome.

The chain is built from TRBV5-6 and TRBJ2-5; TRBD2 aligns across 8 bases. The germline V gene has CDR1 SGHDT and CDR2 YYEEEE. Trimming took 0 bases from V and 2 from J; bases not matched to a gene: 6. The CDR3 covers 16 residues. CDR3 protein: CASSLAASGLQETQYF. For the CDR3, the DNA is TGTGCCAGCAGCTTGGCGGCTAGCGGGCTACAAGAGACCCAGTACTTC.

V usage is TRBV7-8 and J usage is TRBJ2-7; D is undetermined. The CDR3 extends over 13 amino acids. CDR1 is SGHVS and CDR2 is FQNEAQ in the germline V gene. Trimming left V 4 bases short and J 2 bases short, with 9 bases between. The CDR3: CASSSGGTYEQYF. The CDR3 region has the DNA TGTGCCAGCAGCTCCGGCGGCACCTACGAGCAGTACTTC.

There are a few counts of this clone. This sequence joins TRBV7-9 and TRBJ1-5; 7 nucleotides align to TRBD1. The CDR3 totals 15 residues. CDR1 and CDR2 from the germline V gene are SEHNR and FQNEAQ (reference sequence). With V trimmed by 4 bases and J by 2 bases, 5 bases remained unmatched. CDR3 residues: CASSSDRAGNQPQHF. CDR3 nucleotides: TGTGCCAGCAGCTCCGACAGGGCAGGCAATCAGCCCCAGCATTTT.

The rearrangement joins TRBV7-2 to TRBJ1-2; D not resolved. Germline CDR1 is SGHTA and CDR2 is FQGNSA. The length of the CDR3 is 13 residues. V gave up 5 bases and J gave up 3 bases, with 10 bases separating them. CDR3 sequence (DNA): TGTGCCAGCAGCCCAACTGGGGACTATGGCTACACCTTC. It yields the protein CASSPTGDYGYTF.

This chain uses TRBV10-3 with TRBJ2-7; 9 bases are shared with TRBD1. The CDR3 runs to 13 residues. The germline CDR1 and CDR2 sequences are ENHRY and SYGVKD. The J segment lost 0 bases and the V segment lost 6 bases, leaving 0 bases of the junction unmatched. CDR3 loop: CAIRTGGSYEQYF. In DNA form, the CDR3 reads TGTGCCATCAGGACAGGGGGCTCCTACGAGCAGTACTTC.

The chain combines TRBV5-5 with TRBJ1-5; a possible D gene is TRBD1 (6 bases). Between the trimmed V and J ends, which lost 0 bases and 0 bases, there was a span of 7 bases. The germline V gene has CDR1 SGHKS and CDR2 YYEKEE (reference sequence). There are 15 residues in the CDR3. The CDR3 DNA sequence: TGTGCCAGCAGCTTGGGGACAGTTAGCAATCAGCCCCAGCATTTT. This encodes CASSLGTVSNQPQHF.

The V and J genes are TRBV6-1 and TRBJ2-3; tentatively, D is TRBD2 (7 bases). The CDR3 is 15 residues long. Trimming removed 4 bases at V and 6 bases at J, with 17 bases between. In germline, CDR1 is MNHNS, CDR2 SASEGT. CDR3 loop: CASSVLGGADDTQYF. CDR3 in DNA: TGTGCCAGCAGTGTATTGGGGGGGGCCGACGATACGCAGTATTTT.

The chain couples TRBV6-5 to TRBJ1-6; 9 bases match TRBD1. Germline-derived CDR1 and CDR2 are MNHEY and SVGAGI. The trim removed 7 bases at V and 10 bases at J, leaving 11 bases unmatched. CDR3 length: 15 amino acids. The CDR3 DNA reads TGTGCCAGCATACCGTCCGGGACAGGGACCTCACCCCTCCACTTT. Translation gives CASIPSGTGTSPLHF.

This rearrangement joins TRBV5-6 to TRBJ1-1; perhaps TRBD1 as D (5 bases). The V end lost 3 bases, the J end lost 5 bases, and 11 bases lay between the germline ends. The CDR3 runs 13 residues. Germline V gene data show CDR1 as SGHDT and CDR2 as YYEEEE. In DNA form, the CDR3 reads TGTGCCAGCAGCTGGGACGGGCGGACTGAAGCTTTCTTT. It is translated as CASSWDGRTEAFF.

The gene calls are TRBV13 and TRBJ2-3; no firm D call. Germline lookup yields CDR1 PRHDT and CDR2 FYEKMQ (reference sequence). CDR3 length: 14 residues. The V and J ends lost 0 bases and 3 bases respectively, with 7 bases between them. Written as DNA, the CDR3 is TGTGCCAGCAGCTTAGGAAGAGGTACAGATACGCAGTATTTT. It is translated as CASSLGRGTDTQYF.

J is TRBJ2-4 and V is TRBV5-4, with a weak D call TRBD1 (6 bases). The CDR3 consists of 14 residues. The ends were cut back, 0 bases at V and 6 bases at J, with 10 bases in the middle. CDR1 is SGHNT and CDR2 is YYREEE in the germline V gene (reference sequence). CDR3 region: CASSLGAGANIQYF. CDR3 in DNA: TGTGCCAGCAGCTTGGGAGCAGGGGCAAACATTCAGTACTTC.

This chain uses TRBV11-1 with TRBJ1-2, with a weak D call TRBD1 (5 bases). The CDR3 loop spans 13 amino acids. Trimming removed 4 bases at V and 6 bases at J, with 12 bases between. Germline V lookup: CDR1 SGHAT, CDR2 FQDESV (reference sequence). The CDR3 region is CASSYSDIHGYTF. In nucleotides, the CDR3 is TGTGCCAGCAGCTATTCGGACATTCATGGCTACACCTTC. The full variable domain, completed using reference TRBV11-1 and TRBJ1-2, is EAEVAQSPRYKITEKSQAVAFWCDPISGHATLYWYRQILGQGPELLVQFQDESVVDDSQLPKDRFSAERLKGVDSTLKIQPAELGDSAMYLCASSYSDIHGYTFGSGTRLTVV.

The V and J genes are TRBV7-9 and TRBJ2-3, with 13 bases fitting TRBD2. The CDR3 length is 15 residues. Germline CDR1 is SEHNR and CDR2 is FQNEAQ (reference sequence). V shed 6 bases and J 7 bases; nucleotides not matched to a gene: 7. CDR3 residues: CASRALAGGLNTQYF. The CDR3 bases are TGTGCCAGCAGGGCACTAGCGGGGGGGTTGAATACGCAGTATTTT.

This chain links TRBV5-5 with TRBJ1-5, with TRBD1 identical over 7 bases. J lost 4 bases, V lost 0 bases, and 4 bases had no gene match. This CDR3 has 15 residues. The germline gives CDR1 SGHKS, CDR2 YYEKEE (reference sequence). CDR3 in DNA: TGTGCCAGCAGCTTGGGGGGACAGAAAAATCAGCCCCAGCATTTT. Translated: CASSLGGQKNQPQHF.

This clone was picked up one time. The chain has TRBV7-9 and TRBJ2-3, with D possibly being TRBD2 (6 bases). Germline V gene lookup returns CDR1 SEHNR and CDR2 FQNEAQ (reference sequence). This CDR3 is built from 14 residues. V dropped 3 bases and J dropped 3 bases, with 10 bases sitting between them. The CDR3 region has the DNA TGTGCCAGCAGCTTGCGGACTACAACAGATACGCAGTATTTT. Translated, it gives CASSLRTTTDTQYF.

This chain uses TRBV2 with TRBJ2-1; the D gene is possibly TRBD2 (7 bases). V dropped 6 bases and J dropped 8 bases, with 17 bases sitting between them. This CDR3 is 14 amino acids long. Per germline, CDR1 SNHLY and CDR2 FYNNEI. CDR3 in amino acids: CASRVRLGGHEQFF. Here the CDR3 DNA reads TGTGCCAGCAGGGTCCGTTTGGGGGGGCATGAGCAGTTCTTC.

J is TRBJ2-3 and V is TRBV5-1; 11 positions match TRBD2. The CDR3 is 15 residues long. V was clipped by 0 bases and J by 4 bases; unmatched bases: 1. CDR1 is SGHRS and CDR2 is YFSETQ in the germline V gene. This CDR3 reads CASSLGLAGPDTQYF. The CDR3 DNA reads TGCGCCAGCAGCTTGGGACTAGCGGGACCAGATACGCAGTATTTT.